This passage covers 8 T cell receptor beta chains from one sample sequenced in a study of shared T cell receptors in the human thymus. Repertoires were generated with immunoSEQ multiplex PCR, while TCRdb's copy carries only in-frame clones and drops some. The sample carries 550,000 to 800,000 clones, approximately 83% recorded once. The sample was also reused in another study, on human thymus T cells.

Material: thymocytes. Source of these receptors: a girl under three years old with a congenital heart defect.

The chain has TRBV5-6 and TRBJ1-1; D uncertain. CDR3 length: 12 amino acids. V lost 3 bases to trimming and J lost 2 bases, with 5 bases between them. Germline loops: CDR1 SGHDT, CDR2 YYEEEE. CDR3 bases: TGTGCCAGCAGCTCTCCTAACACTGAAGCTTTCTTT. Its protein is CASSSPNTEAFF.

The V gene is TRBV6-6, the J gene TRBJ1-6, with no clear D. With 3 bases removed from V and 9 bases from J, the gap between germline ends came to 15 bases. Germline loops: CDR1 MNHNY, CDR2 SVGAGI (reference sequence). The CDR3 length is 15 residues. The CDR3: CASSYAGDRISPLHF. Written as DNA, the CDR3 is TGTGCCAGCAGTTATGCGGGAGATAGGATTTCACCCCTCCACTTT.

This clone was counted a few times. This rearrangement joins TRBV28 to TRBJ1-1, with no clear D. Trimming removed 7 bases from V and 1 base from J, with 13 bases in between. CDR3 size: 14 residues. Germline CDR1 is MDHEN and CDR2 is SYDVKM. CDR3 nucleotides: TGTGCCAGCAAAGGGAACGCGGGGAACACTGAAGCTTTCTTT. It codes for CASKGNAGNTEAFF.

This clone turned up a few times. The chain uses TRBV18 and TRBJ1-1; 7 nucleotides align to TRBD1. V shed 3 bases and J 2 bases; nucleotides not matched to a gene: 6. CDR1 KGHSH and CDR2 LQKENI come from the germline V gene. This CDR3 is built from 15 residues. The CDR3 DNA reads TGTGCCAGCTCACCCACCGGGACAGCAAACACTGAAGCTTTCTTT. Its translation: CASSPTGTANTEAFF.

This clone was detected only once. The rearrangement links TRBV7-6 to TRBJ1-5; 8 bases are a match to TRBD1. Germline V CDR1 and CDR2: SGHVS, FNYEAQ. V lost 5 bases, J lost 4 bases, and 4 bases stayed unmatched. The CDR3 length is 14 residues. This CDR3 reads CASSIGDRNQPQHF. DNA for the CDR3: TGTGCCAGCAGCATCGGGGACAGGAATCAGCCCCAGCATTTT.

The chain links TRBV19 to TRBJ2-7; perhaps TRBD1 as D (6 bases). Germline V gene lookup returns CDR1 LNHDA and CDR2 SQIVND (reference sequence). Deletions cut 5 bases from V and 6 bases from J, with 17 bases between. CDR3 length: 14 amino acids. CDR3 bases: TGTGCCAGTAGTCCTCGTACCACAGGGAGCGAGCAGTACTTC. Its protein product is CASSPRTTGSEQYF.

The chain links TRBV27 to TRBJ1-4; 8 bases match TRBD1. CDR3 size: 16 residues. The V and J ends lost 6 bases and 3 bases, in that order; junction bases with no gene match: 9. Germline V lookup: CDR1 MNHEY, CDR2 SMNVEV (reference sequence). CDR3 nucleotide sequence: TGTGCCAGCAGACTCACGGACAGGGTACCTAATGAAAAACTGTTTTTT. This gives the protein CASRLTDRVPNEKLFF.

This chain joins TRBV4-3 and TRBJ2-7; no firm D call. CDR3 length equals 17 residues. Germline CDR1 LGHNA, CDR2 YSLEER. V shed 0 bases and J shed 6 bases, with 21 bases lying between them. The DNA of the CDR3 is TGCGCCAGCAGCCAAGATCTACGAGCGAGCGCGATAATCGAGCAGTACTTC. It translates to CASSQDLRASAIIEQYF.